The source of this T cell receptor (beta chain) is a study of blood T cell repertoires in COVID-19. Whole-study context: There were acute and convalescent COVID-19 samples, and they came from the United States, Italy and Spain. T cells, B-cell-depleted T cells, or PBMCs supplied cDNA or gDNA.

How the authors handled the data: Estimation of nucleated cell counts relied on the amplification of reference gene primers. TCRdb's table, derived via immunoSEQ multiplex PCR, lists solely in-frame clones and lacks some. The V and J calls and the clone size are those of that table, but D and trimming were determined from the DNA. The profile shows fewer than 350,000 clones, under 90% of them singletons. The CDR3 covers 13 residues. From germline, CDR1 is SEHNR and CDR2 FQNEAQ (reference sequence). Trimming shortened V by 5 bases and J by 11 bases, and 16 bases separated the two germline ends. This clone was recorded a few times.

J is TRBJ1-5 and V is TRBV7-9; perhaps TRBD1 as D (6 bases). Input material: peripheral blood. This TCR derives from a woman aged 55-75 years with active or convalescent COVID-19. This chain's CDR3 is CASSDASRGTQHF. The CDR3 DNA reads TGTGCCAGCAGCGACGCTTCCAGGGGCACCCAGCATTTT.